A single TCR beta chain is shown here with its context. The antigen this receptor binds is unknown. No per-base quality is available; no much larger clone lies one base away. The TCR beta CDR3 regions were amplified from the RNA transcripts. The TCR CDR3 was subjected to a first round of RT-PCR using the HTBI primer set and the Qiagen OneStep RT-PCR kit. The libraries were constructed in a second round of multiplex PCR and then size-selected and purified. The libraries were sequenced on an Illumina HiSeq2000 using paired-end 100 bp reads. The study's own analysis went as follows. SOAPnuke was used to process the raw data, throwing out any read that contained adapters or uncalled bases, had a mean Phred below 15, or lacked an exact constant-primer or identifier match. COPE v1.2.5 was used to merge the high-quality paired reads, and each unique nucleotide sequence was defined as a clonotype. MiTCR v1.1 was used to align the clonotypes against IMGT TRBV, TRBD and TRBJ reference segments. Analysis was restricted to V-J combinations with a frequency above 0.0001, which covered roughly 99% of repertoires. The TCS score was defined as F50 (clonal expansion) divided by E x V (chaos), with BLOSUM62-based TCRdist calculated between CDR3 peptides within each V-J. Welch's t-statistics and random forest reduced fewer than 600 V-J features to some 14, which were used in a naive Bayes classifier (R e1071). The public reads were reanalyzed by TCRdb: fastp trimming at Q25, MiXCR alignment, in-frame beta chains only. Identical CDR3 proteins give one entry, which carries the most common genes and DNA. TCRdb assigned the V and J calls; the authors' analysis was not used. The sample table records fewer than 400,000 distinct CDR3 sequences; roughly 17% of these occur just once. Around a third of the sample rests with the top ten.

A patient counted as having stable Graves' hyperthyroidism if no progression to ophthalmopathy occurred over 18 months of follow-up. Hyperthyroidism patients were newly diagnosed, had a disease duration of under 2 months, and were aged 18 to 65 years. Patients with uncontrolled infections, other autoimmune diseases, pregnancy or lactation were excluded. Clinical symptoms, serum thyroxine and TRAb, thyroid ultrasound, and orbital computed tomography formed the basis for the diagnoses. PBMCs were isolated from 10 ml of fresh peripheral blood by Ficoll-Paque density gradient centrifugation. Total RNA was extracted using Trizol reagent, and RNA quality was assessed on an Agilent 2100 Bioanalyzer. The data are from a study of T cells in Graves' hyperthyroidism and ophthalmopathy (dated by TCRdb to between 2018 and 2021). About the study as a whole: Peripheral blood was collected at initial diagnosis, before any treatment. The 100 or so discovery patients were randomly divided into training and test sets at a 7:3 ratio. TCR V-J signatures able to tell the groups apart were searched for in a discovery cohort of 90 to 100 patients, of whom approximately 40 had Graves' ophthalmopathy and roughly 59 had stable Graves' hyperthyroidism. Prospective prediction of ophthalmopathy was tested in an independent validation cohort of 18 to 20 hyperthyroidism patients and 17 patients who later progressed to ophthalmopathy. The paper reports TCR Vbeta CDR3 sequencing of 135 peripheral blood samples: over 40 ophthalmopathy, fewer than 80 hyperthyroidism and about 17 progressor patients. After sampling, hyperthyroidism patients received methimazole starting at 30 mg daily, and ophthalmopathy patients received high-dose intravenous methylprednisolone. In over five Graves' hyperthyroidism patients, the study also compared T-cell repertoires from thyroid tissue with T-cell repertoires from blood. Overall study outcomes, separate from this receptor: A 13 V-J signature model separated ophthalmopathy from stable hyperthyroidism, with approximately 87% sensitivity and roughly 84% specificity in cross-validation and 80%/75% in testing. Blood samples also contained most of the expanded thyroid clonotypes (frequency above 0.001), which suggests that blood repertoires may reflect thyroid immune responses. In validation, the model predicted progression to ophthalmopathy with 60% to 71% sensitivity and about 72% specificity, a median of around 6.6 months before onset. Sample size was not statistically predetermined, and blinding of investigators to group allocation was not performed.

V trim: 2 bases; J trim: 4 bases; unmatched bases: 7. For CDR1 and CDR2, the germline V gene lists SGDLS and YYNGEE. From cysteine to phenylalanine, the CDR3 is 16 amino acids long. This entry keeps only the CDR3 DNA: 48 bases, framed from base 1. This clonotype was obtained from a man aged 30-40 years with Graves' hyperthyroidism. The material sequenced was blood. Rearrangement joined TRBV9 to TRBJ2-1, with 9 bases in between that match TRBD2. Read as DNA, the sequence is TGTGCCAGCAGCGTGGGGGGACTAGCCGAATACAATGAGCAGTTCTTC. Its protein product is CASSVGGLAEYNEQFF.